This TCR beta chain was observed in a study of glioma-infiltrating T cells after dendritic cell vaccination. Study as a whole: Monocyte-derived dendritic cells, cultured less than 9 days with IL-4 and GM-CSF, were pulsed with autologous tumor lysate.

With 1 base clipped from V and 5 bases from J, the junction kept 5 bases outside the gene matches. Germline V gene lookup returns CDR1 SGHRS and CDR2 YFSETQ. The CDR3 length is 14 residues. Time point of the sample: after dendritic cell vaccination, including at tumor progression/relapse. Only patients with spare fresh-frozen tumor and over two years of follow-up were included. This clone came up once. TCRB CDR3 was amplified from 2 ug genomic DNA or less. Assay used: immunoSEQ multiplex PCR; TCRdb lists only in-frame clones, some missing. The sample has 90,000 or so clones, about 81% seen once; the top ten hold approximately 2.1%.

The chain links TRBV5-1 to TRBJ1-1; 7 nucleotides agree with TRBD1. The sequenced sample was blood, obtained after dendritic cell vaccination. This clonotype originated in a human donor with glioblastoma. This CDR3 is CASSLTGAATEAFF. CDR3 sequence (DNA): TGCGCCAGCAGCTTGACAGGGGCAGCGACTGAAGCTTTCTTT.